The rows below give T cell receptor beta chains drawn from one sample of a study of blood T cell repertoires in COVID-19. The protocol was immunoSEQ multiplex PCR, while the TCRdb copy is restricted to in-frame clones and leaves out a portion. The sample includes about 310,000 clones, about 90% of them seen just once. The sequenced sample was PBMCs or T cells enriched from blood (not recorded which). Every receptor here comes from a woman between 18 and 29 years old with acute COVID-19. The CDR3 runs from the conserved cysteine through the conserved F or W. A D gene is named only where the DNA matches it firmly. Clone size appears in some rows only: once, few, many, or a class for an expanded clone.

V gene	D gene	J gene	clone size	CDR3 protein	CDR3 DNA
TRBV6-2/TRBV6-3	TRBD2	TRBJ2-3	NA	CASSYPSGTVWASTDTQYF	TGTGCCAGCAGTTACCCCAGCGGGACTGTTTGGGCTAGCACAGATACGCAGTATTTT
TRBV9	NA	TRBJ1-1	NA	CASSVGGGPNTEAFF	TGTGCCAGCAGCGTAGGGGGCGGTCCGAACACTGAAGCTTTCTTT
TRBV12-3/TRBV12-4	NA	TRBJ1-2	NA	CASSLWTDYGYTF	TGTGCCAGCAGTTTATGGACAGACTATGGCTACACCTTC
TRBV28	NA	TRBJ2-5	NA	CASTNNAGQETQYF	TGTGCCAGCACCAATAATGCCGGGCAAGAGACCCAGTACTTC
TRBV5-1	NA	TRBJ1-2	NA	CASSSNTGRNGYTF	TGCGCCAGCAGCTCCAATACAGGGCGGAATGGCTACACCTTC
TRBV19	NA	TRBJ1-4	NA	CASSFVGPPNEKLFF	TGTGCCAGTTCCTTCGTGGGGCCACCTAATGAAAAACTGTTTTTT
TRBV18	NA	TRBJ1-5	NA	CASSVVPSGNQPQHF	TGTGCCAGCTCGGTGGTTCCTTCGGGCAATCAGCCCCAGCATTTT
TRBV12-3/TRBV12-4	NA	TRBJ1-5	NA	CASLGIANQPQHF	TGTGCCAGCTTAGGCATAGCTAATCAGCCCCAGCATTTT
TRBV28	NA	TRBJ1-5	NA	CAGGRRNQPQHF	TGTGCCGGAGGGCGCCGCAATCAGCCCCAGCATTTT
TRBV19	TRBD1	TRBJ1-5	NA	CASSMDRVRQPQHF	TGTGCCAGTAGTATGGACAGGGTGAGACAGCCCCAGCATTTT
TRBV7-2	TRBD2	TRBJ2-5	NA	CASSLLIGLAGQETQYF	TGTGCCAGCAGCCTCCTGATAGGACTAGCGGGGCAAGAGACCCAGTACTTC
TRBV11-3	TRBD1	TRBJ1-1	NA	CASSRGQGTNTEAFF	TGTGCCAGCAGCCGGGGACAGGGTACGAACACTGAAGCTTTCTTT
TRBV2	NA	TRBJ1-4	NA	CASTGATTNEKLFF	TGTGCCAGCACCGGAGCTACAACTAATGAAAAACTGTTTTTT
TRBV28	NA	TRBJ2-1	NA	CASSPGVRGFF	TGTGCCAGCAGCCCCGGTGTGAGAGGGTTCTTC
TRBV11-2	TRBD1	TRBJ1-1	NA	CASSSPPGGFTEAFF	TGTGCCAGCAGCTCCCCCCCAGGGGGATTCACTGAAGCTTTCTTT
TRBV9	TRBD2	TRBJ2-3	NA	CASSVVGSGSLDTQYF	TGTGCCAGCAGCGTAGTGGGTAGCGGGAGTTTAGATACGCAGTATTTT
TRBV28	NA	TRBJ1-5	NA	CASSLAGQPQHF	TGTGCCAGCAGTTTAGCCGGTCAGCCCCAGCATTTT
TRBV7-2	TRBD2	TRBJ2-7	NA	CASRSGRTYEQYF	TGTGCCAGCAGGAGCGGGAGAACCTACGAGCAGTACTTC
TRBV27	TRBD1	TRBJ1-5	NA	CASSHGQGAQPQHF	TGTGCCAGCAGTCATGGACAGGGGGCTCAGCCCCAGCATTTT
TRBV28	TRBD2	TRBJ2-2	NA	CASSLSISGAGELFF	TGTGCCAGCAGTTTAAGTATTAGCGGGGCTGGGGAGCTGTTTTTT
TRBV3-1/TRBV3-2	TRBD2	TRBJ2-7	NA	CASSQEGTTGQYF	TGTGCCAGCAGCCAAGAGGGGACTACCGGGCAGTACTTC
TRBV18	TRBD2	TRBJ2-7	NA	CASSRSGAYEQYF	TGTGCCAGCTCTCGCAGCGGGGCCTACGAGCAGTACTTC
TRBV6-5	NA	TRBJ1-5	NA	CASSYDRSNQPQHF	TGTGCCAGCAGCTACGACAGGAGCAATCAGCCCCAGCATTTT
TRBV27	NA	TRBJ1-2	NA	CASSLNHASGYTF	TGTGCCAGCAGTTTAAACCACGCGTCAGGCTACACCTTC
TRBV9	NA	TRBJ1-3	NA	CASSAGGQEGGSSGNTIYF	TGTGCCAGCAGCGCGGGAGGGCAGGAGGGAGGTAGCTCTGGAAACACCATATATTTT
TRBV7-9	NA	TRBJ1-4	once	CASSLGAGEKLFF	TGTGCCAGCAGCTTGGGGGCCGGTGAAAAACTGTTTTTT
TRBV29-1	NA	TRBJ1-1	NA	CSVEGGLTAAYTEAFF	TGCAGCGTTGAGGGTGGGTTAACAGCCGCGTACACTGAAGCTTTCTTT
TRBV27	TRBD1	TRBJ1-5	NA	CASSLTGTGNQPQHF	TGTGCCAGCAGTCTGACAGGGACTGGCAATCAGCCCCAGCATTTT
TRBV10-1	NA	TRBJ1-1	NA	CASSGKGQPNTEAFF	TGCGCCAGCAGTGGAAAAGGACAACCGAACACTGAAGCTTTCTTT
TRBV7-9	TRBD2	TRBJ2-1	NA	CASSYSSGRVPNEQFF	TGTGCCAGCAGCTACTCTAGCGGGAGGGTACCCAATGAGCAGTTCTTC
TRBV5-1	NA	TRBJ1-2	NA	CASSLGREHNGYTF	TGCGCCAGCAGCTTGGGACGGGAGCACAATGGCTACACCTTC
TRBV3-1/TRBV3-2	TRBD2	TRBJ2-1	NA	CASSQAPGLAQFWGDWNEQFF	TGTGCCAGCAGCCAAGCTCCGGGACTAGCCCAATTTTGGGGCGATTGGAATGAGCAGTTCTTC
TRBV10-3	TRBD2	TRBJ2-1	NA	CAIIGLAGFGDEQFF	TGTGCCATCATCGGACTAGCGGGATTTGGAGATGAGCAGTTCTTC
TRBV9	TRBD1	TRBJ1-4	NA	CASSIFTGTGPDEKLFF	TGTGCCAGCAGCATCTTTACCGGGACAGGGCCGGATGAAAAACTGTTTTTT
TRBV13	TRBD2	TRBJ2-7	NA	CASSLTSGSYEQYF	TGTGCCAGCAGCTTGACTAGCGGGAGCTACGAGCAGTACTTC
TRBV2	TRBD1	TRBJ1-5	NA	CASRGQGQGPQHF	TGTGCCAGCAGAGGACAGGGCCAGGGGCCCCAGCATTTT
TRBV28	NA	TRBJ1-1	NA	CASSSYRQEAFF	TGTGCCAGCAGTTCCTACCGTCAAGAAGCTTTCTTT
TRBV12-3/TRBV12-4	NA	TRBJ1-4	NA	CASSLVVWQKLFF	TGTGCCAGCAGTTTAGTGGTCTGGCAAAAACTGTTTTTT
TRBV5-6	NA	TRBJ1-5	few	CASSLGGDKRQPQHF	TGTGCCAGCAGCTTGGGCGGGGATAAGCGACAGCCCCAGCATTTT
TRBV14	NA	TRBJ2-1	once	CASSGLGQAEQFF	TGTGCCAGCAGCGGACTGGGTCAGGCGGAGCAGTTCTTC
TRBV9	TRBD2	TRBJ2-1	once	CASSVALGLAGDNEQFF	TGTGCCAGCAGCGTAGCTCTTGGTCTAGCGGGAGACAATGAGCAGTTCTTC
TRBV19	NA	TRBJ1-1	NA	CASADKMNTEAFF	TGTGCCAGTGCAGACAAAATGAACACTGAAGCTTTCTTT
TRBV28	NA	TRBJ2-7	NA	CASHHPDSHYEQYF	TGTGCCAGCCACCACCCCGACAGTCACTACGAGCAGTACTTC
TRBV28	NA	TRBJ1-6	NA	CASSRTVNSPLHF	TGTGCCAGCAGTAGGACAGTAAACTCACCCCTCCACTTT
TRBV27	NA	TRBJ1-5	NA	CASSSKMGNQPQHF	TGTGCCAGCAGCTCTAAGATGGGCAATCAGCCCCAGCATTTT
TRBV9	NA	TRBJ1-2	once	CASSVPTSGKYYGYTF	TGTGCCAGCAGCGTCCCTACCTCCGGGAAATACTATGGCTACACCTTC
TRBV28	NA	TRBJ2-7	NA	CASVRGGDTLYEQYF	TGTGCCAGCGTGAGAGGGGGGGACACCCTTTACGAGCAGTACTTC
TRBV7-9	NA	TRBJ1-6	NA	CASSSSGSPLHF	TGTGCCAGCAGCTCCTCGGGTTCACCCCTCCACTTT
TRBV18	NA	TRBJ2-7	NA	CASSPYREVTYEQYF	TGTGCCAGCTCACCTTACAGGGAAGTAACCTACGAGCAGTACTTC
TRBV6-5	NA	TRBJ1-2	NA	CASSYVKQGSGYTF	TGTGCCAGCAGTTACGTCAAACAGGGAAGTGGCTACACCTTC
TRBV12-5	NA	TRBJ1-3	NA	CASGRGEGNTIYF	TGTGCTAGTGGTCGCGGGGAGGGGAACACCATATATTTT
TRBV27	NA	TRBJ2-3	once	CASSLQGYTDTQYF	TGTGCCAGCAGTTTGCAGGGATACACAGATACGCAGTATTTT
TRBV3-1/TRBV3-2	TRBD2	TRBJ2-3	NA	CASSPLAGASDTQYF	TGTGCCAGCAGCCCCCTAGCGGGAGCATCAGATACGCAGTATTTT
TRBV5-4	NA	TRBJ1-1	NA	CASSTGGTAGNTEAFF	TGTGCCAGCAGCACGGGAGGGACGGCGGGGAACACTGAAGCTTTCTTT
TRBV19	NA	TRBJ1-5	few	CASTYDRWSNQPQHF	TGTGCCAGTACTTACGACAGGTGGAGCAATCAGCCCCAGCATTTT
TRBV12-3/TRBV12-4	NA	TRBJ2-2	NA	CASTGQSKGELFF	TGTGCCAGCACAGGACAGTCCAAGGGGGAGCTGTTTTTT
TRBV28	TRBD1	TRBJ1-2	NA	CATDRGYGYTF	TGTGCCACCGACAGGGGCTATGGCTACACCTTC